This entry lists 14 T cell receptor beta chains sequenced from one sample in a study of identical twins. TCRdb re-analysed the 5' RACE reads in MiXCR, keeping a single row per CDR3 protein. The sample shows about 240,000 distinct CDR3 sequences, roughly an eighth of them seen only once. This same sample was also part of a study on yellow fever vaccine responses in identical twins.

The sample comprised memory (CD45RO+) T cells sorted from blood. These receptors all come from a woman under 30 in good health.

This clonotype was counted at least ten times. The chain links TRBV29-1 to TRBJ2-1, with D perhaps matching TRBD2 (5 bases). The germline V and J ends were trimmed by 4 bases and 0 bases, with 13 bases remaining between them. CDR3 length: 15 amino acids. Per the germline V gene, CDR1 is SQVTM and CDR2 is ANQGSEA. The chain's CDR3 is CSVGGDTSSYNEQFF. For the CDR3, the DNA is TGCAGCGTTGGGGGAGATACCAGCTCCTACAATGAGCAGTTCTTC.

The V call is TRBV6-1, the J call TRBJ2-2; 12 bases match TRBD2. Germline V gene data show CDR1 as MNHNS and CDR2 as SASEGT. With V trimmed by 6 bases and J by 8 bases, 7 bases remained unmatched. The CDR3 runs 15 residues. CDR3 coding DNA: TGTGCCAGCAGCCCAACCGGGACTAGCGGGGGGGAGCTGTTTTTT. Its translation is CASSPTGTSGGELFF.

The rearrangement joins TRBV9 to TRBJ2-2; no firm D call. Germline V gene lookup returns CDR1 SGDLS and CDR2 YYNGEE. With 3 bases removed from V and 6 bases from J, the gap between germline ends came to 12 bases. The length of the CDR3 is 14 residues. CDR3 loop: CASSGVRSAGELFF. In DNA, the CDR3 is TGTGCCAGCAGCGGTGTGCGGTCTGCCGGGGAGCTGTTTTTT.

This clonotype was recorded many times. The CDR3 nucleotides read TGTGCCACCAGCAGAGAACAGGGGGCGGCAGATACGCAGTATTTT. Protein product: CATSREQGAADTQYF. The chain combines TRBV15 with TRBJ2-3; 9 positions agree with TRBD1. Per germline, CDR1 LNHNV and CDR2 YYDKDF (reference sequence). The CDR3 runs 15 residues. J was trimmed by 4 bases and V by 0 bases; bases with no gene match: 2.

The table lists this clonotype with many counts. The chain uses TRBV6-2 or TRBV6-3 and TRBJ2-2; D possibly corresponds to TRBD1 (6 bases). The CDR3 totals 14 residues. Germline-derived CDR1 and CDR2 are MNHEY and SVGEGT. V was clipped by 6 bases and J by 12 bases, with 20 bases between them. The CDR3 here is CASRDQGLNPQLFF. The CDR3 DNA sequence: TGTGCCAGCAGAGATCAGGGGCTCAATCCGCAGCTGTTTTTT.

The gene calls are TRBV2 and TRBJ1-6; 10 bases are shared with TRBD1. The CDR3 consists of 18 residues. Germline V CDR1 and CDR2: SNHLY, FYNNEI. J lost 1 base, V lost 10 bases, and 13 bases had no gene match. This chain's CDR3 is CATAQTGGRLSYNSPLHF. DNA for the CDR3: TGTGCCACAGCTCAGACAGGGGGCAGGTTATCCTATAATTCACCCCTCCACTTT.

The chain links TRBV7-2 to TRBJ1-1; TRBD1 agrees at 11 bases. Germline CDR1 SGHTA, CDR2 FQGNSA. With V trimmed by 5 bases and J by 4 bases, 6 bases remained unmatched. CDR3 length: 15 amino acids. CDR3 nucleotide sequence: TGTGCCAGCAGCACCGGACAGGGGGCTATCACTGAAGCTTTCTTT. Translation: CASSTGQGAITEAFF.

CDR3 DNA: TGTGCCAGCAGTAGAGGGGGCGGCCTAGCGGGCGTCAATGAGCAGTTCTTC. Protein sequence: CASSRGGGLAGVNEQFF. This chain connects TRBV6-2 or TRBV6-3 to TRBJ2-1; D is possibly TRBD2 (8 bases). The CDR3 covers 17 residues. Trimming stripped 5 bases from V and 6 bases from J, with 23 bases between. CDR1 and CDR2 from the germline V gene are MNHEY and SVGEGT.

In this sample, this clonotype turned up a few times. The chain uses TRBV28 and TRBJ1-6, with D possibly TRBD1 on 5 matching bases. Germline CDR1 MDHEN, CDR2 SYDVKM. This CDR3 spans 16 amino acids. V was clipped by 5 bases and J by 3 bases, with 14 bases between them. CDR3: CASSRDGDGYNSPLHF. CDR3 coding DNA: TGTGCCAGCAGTAGGGACGGAGATGGCTATAATTCACCCCTCCACTTT.

The sample holds a few counts of this clonotype. This could be a read error, since a much larger clone is one nucleotide away. V is TRBV15 and J is TRBJ2-1; 9 nucleotides line up with TRBD2. Germline CDR1 LNHNV, CDR2 YYDKDF (reference sequence). The CDR3 covers 14 residues. After removal of 4 bases from V and 10 bases from J, the junction contained 8 bases not matched to a gene. The chain's CDR3 is CATSTAGGIKEQFF. CDR3 coding DNA: TGTGCCACCAGCACCGCGGGAGGGATAAAGGAGCAGTTCTTC.

In this sample, this clonotype turned up a few times. The chain employs TRBV7-2 and TRBJ2-7; 7 nucleotides agree with TRBD2. Germline loops: CDR1 SGHTA, CDR2 FQGNSA. The CDR3 spans 14 residues. V dropped 5 bases and J dropped 4; count of bases not matched to a gene: 8. This CDR3 reads CASSRSGTPYEQYF. The CDR3 coding sequence is TGTGCCAGCAGCCGAAGCGGGACCCCATACGAGCAGTACTTC.

The chain joins TRBV28 to TRBJ2-7; tentatively, D is TRBD2 (6 bases). Trimming took 7 bases from V and 4 from J, leaving 17 bases between them. Germline V gene lookup returns CDR1 MDHEN and CDR2 SYDVKM. CDR3 length: 14 residues. Here the CDR3 reads CASNPMGGFYEQYF. Here the CDR3 DNA reads TGTGCCAGCAACCCCATGGGGGGTTTTTACGAGCAGTACTTC. Based on the CDR3 plus reference TRBV28 and TRBJ2-7, the full variable domain is DVKVTQSSRYLVKRTGEKVFLECVQDMDHENMFWYRQDPGLGLRLIYFSYDVKMKEKGDIPEGYSVSREKKERFSLILESASTNQTSMYLCASNPMGGFYEQYFGPGTRLTVT.

The genes are TRBV20-1 and TRBJ1-2; 7 bases agree with TRBD1. Trimming took 7 bases from V and 3 from J; bases not matched to a gene: 11. CDR3 size: 14 residues. Germline lookup yields CDR1 DFQATT and CDR2 SNEGSKA (reference sequence). The CDR3 DNA reads TGCAGTGGAGCCGGGACAGCGACTTACTATGGCTACACCTTC. Protein: CSGAGTATYYGYTF.

The chain employs TRBV5-1 and TRBJ2-1, with 9 nucleotides matching TRBD1. There are 15 residues in the CDR3. Germline CDR1 and CDR2: SGHRS and YFSETQ. Trimming removed 4 bases from V and 6 bases from J; junction bases left unmatched: 8. CDR3 DNA sequence: TGCGCCAGCAGCCCGTGGGACAGGGCCGGCAATGAGCAGTTCTTC. This sequence encodes CASSPWDRAGNEQFF. The full variable domain, with the rest looked up from reference TRBV5-1 and TRBJ2-1, is KAGVTQTPRYLIKTRGQQVTLSCSPISGHRSVSWYQQTPGQGLQFLFEYFSETQRNKGNFPGRFSGRQFSNSRSEMNVSTLELGDSALYLCASSPWDRAGNEQFFGPGTRLTVL.